Below are 8 T cell receptor beta chains sequenced from a single sample in a study of blood T cells in healthy people across ages. Through a sample-barcoded 5' primer and a J-beta primer mix, a second PCR was run for about 6 to 12 cycles. Via MiXCR, TCRdb re-called the 5' RACE reads, giving one row per CDR3 protein. The table records some 290,000 distinct CDR3 sequences, roughly 26% of them present only once. Sequenced input: blood. All receptors derive from a woman aged 70-85 years in good health.

This clonotype was observed many times. The genes are TRBV5-1 and TRBJ2-5; D call uncertain. The CDR3 consists of 12 residues. Looked up from germline, CDR1 is SGHRS and CDR2 is YFSETQ. Trimming shortened V by 4 bases and J by 6 bases, and 10 bases separated the two germline ends. CDR3 protein: CASSPSDQTQYF. The CDR3 DNA reads as TGCGCCAGCAGCCCCTCTGATCAGACCCAGTACTTC.

The chain couples TRBV20-1 to TRBJ2-3, with 9 bases matching TRBD2. V trimming: 0 bases; J trimming: 4 bases; junction bases outside the gene matches: 8. The germline gives CDR1 DFQATT, CDR2 SNEGSKA (reference sequence). The CDR3 sequence is 16 residues long. CDR3 DNA: TGCAGTGCTAGAGATCCCGGGACTAGCCCTCCAGATACGCAGTATTTT. Its protein product is CSARDPGTSPPDTQYF.

In its sample, this clonotype was seen a few times. This chain connects TRBV28 to TRBJ1-5; no definite D call. The CDR3 sequence is 14 residues long. V was pared by 8 bases and J by 4 bases, with 15 bases between. From germline, CDR1 is MDHEN and CDR2 SYDVKM. CDR3 region: CASRRNGWNQPQHF. The CDR3 DNA sequence: TGTGCCAGCCGACGTAATGGGTGGAATCAGCCCCAGCATTTT.

The chain links TRBV5-1 to TRBJ2-5, with TRBD2 matching 7 bases. CDR3 length: 16 amino acids. V gave up 0 bases and J gave up 2 bases; unmatched junction bases: 7. Germline V gene sequence: CDR1 SGHRS, CDR2 YFSETQ. For the CDR3, the DNA is TGCGCCAGCAGCTTGGTTGGCGGGAGCGCTCAAGAGACCCAGTACTTC. This sequence encodes CASSLVGGSAQETQYF.

This clonotype showed up just a few times. This chain's CDR3 is CASTSGRRGSNQPQHF. In DNA, the CDR3 is TGTGCCAGCACCTCAGGCCGCCGCGGTAGCAATCAGCCCCAGCATTTT. This chain joins TRBV28 and TRBJ1-5; no definite D call. This CDR3 is 16 amino acids long. Between the trimmed V and J ends, which lost 7 bases and 0 bases, there was a span of 16 bases. The germline V gene has CDR1 MDHEN and CDR2 SYDVKM.

V and J are TRBV2 and TRBJ1-6; the match to TRBD1 covers 8 bases. This CDR3 is built from 15 residues. J was trimmed by 7 bases and V by 7 bases; bases with no gene match: 9. Germline CDR1 and CDR2: SNHLY and FYNNEI. CDR3 in DNA: TGTGCCAGCACGCCCTTGACAGGGGTGAATTCACCCCTCCACTTT. Its translation is CASTPLTGVNSPLHF.

This clonotype occurred a few times. The chain employs TRBV7-2 and TRBJ1-2; no firm D call. Germline V gene lookup returns CDR1 SGHTA and CDR2 FQGNSA. Trimming stripped 5 bases from V and 5 bases from J, with 18 bases between. CDR3 length: 15 amino acids. Here the CDR3 reads CASSPTDAAGYGYTF. The CDR3 nucleotides read TGTGCCAGCAGCCCCACCGACGCCGCTGGGTATGGCTACACCTTC.

This chain uses TRBV7-8 with TRBJ2-1; 7 nucleotides match TRBD2. The J call may not be correct, given that the DNA end is closer to TRBJ2-5. From germline, CDR1 is SGHVS and CDR2 FQNEAQ. The CDR3 is made up of 14 amino acids. The CDR3 sequence: CASSSQLASETQYF. In DNA, the CDR3 is TGTGCCAGCAGCTCCCAACTAGCGTCGGAGACCCAGTACTTC.